This is a list of T cell receptor beta chains from one sample in a study of T cell responses to AZD1222 COVID-19 vaccine. Clones were sequenced by immunoSEQ multiplex PCR, and TCRdb holds only the in-frame ones, with some missing. Altogether under 150,000 clones are present, approximately 90% being singletons, with the ten largest covering less than 3.5%. This sample comprised peripheral blood, obtained on day 0 of MenACWY control vaccination. The receptors were gathered from an adult in good health. Both conserved end residues are part of each CDR3. D genes are given only for firm matches. The size of a clone is reported for some rows only, either as once, few or many, or as a class for expanded clones.

j_gene | len | abundance | v_gene | d_gene | CDR3aa | CDR3nt
TRBJ1-3 | 14 | NA | TRBV4-1 | NA | CASSQKHSGNTIYF | TGCGCCAGCAGCCAAAAGCACTCTGGAAACACCATATATTTT
TRBJ1-4 | 13 | NA | TRBV5-1 | TRBD1 | CASSPVPGQGPFF | TGCGCCAGCAGCCCGGTCCCGGGACAGGGACCGTTTTTT
TRBJ1-2 | 16 | NA | TRBV3-1/TRBV3-2 | TRBD1 | CASSLIGGQGTSGYTF | TGTGCCAGCAGCTTAATAGGAGGACAGGGGACGAGTGGCTACACCTTC
TRBJ1-1 | 15 | NA | TRBV7-2 | NA | CASSLNGRTNTEAFF | TGTGCCAGCAGCTTAAATGGACGGACGAACACTGAAGCTTTCTTT
TRBJ1-1 | 15 | NA | TRBV2 | NA | CASSDGAGRRTEAFF | TGTGCCAGCAGTGATGGGGCAGGACGCCGCACTGAAGCTTTCTTT
TRBJ1-6 | 15 | few | TRBV12-5 | NA | CASGSPITGNSPLHF | TGTGCTAGTGGTTCGCCGATTACAGGGAATTCACCCCTCCACTTT
TRBJ1-6 | 15 | NA | TRBV28 | TRBD1 | CASSPPGQGHSPLHF | TGTGCCAGCAGTCCCCCGGGACAGGGCCATTCACCCCTCCACTTT
TRBJ1-4 | 19 | NA | TRBV7-9 | NA | CASSLDKWGRAPTNEKLFF | TGTGCCAGCAGCTTAGATAAGTGGGGCAGGGCCCCAACTAATGAAAAACTGTTTTTT
TRBJ1-6 | 13 | NA | TRBV19 | NA | CASSITGSLLLHF | TGTGCCAGTAGTATAACGGGGTCCCTTCTCCTCCACTTT
TRBJ1-2 | 15 | NA | TRBV28 | TRBD1 | CASSSGQGANYGYTF | TGTGCCAGCAGTAGCGGACAGGGGGCTAACTATGGCTACACCTTC
TRBJ2-2 | 15 | few | TRBV6-4 | NA | CASSLRGGESGELFF | TGTGCCAGCAGCCTGAGAGGGGGGGAGTCGGGGGAGCTGTTTTTT
TRBJ2-1 | 16 | NA | TRBV28 | TRBD1 | CASSGSGTGGIYEQFF | TGTGCCAGCAGCGGTAGCGGGACAGGGGGCATCTATGAGCAGTTCTTC
TRBJ1-5 | 15 | NA | TRBV24-1 | TRBD1 | CATSDPGQGSQPQHF | TGTGCCACCAGTGACCCTGGACAGGGAAGTCAGCCCCAGCATTTT
TRBJ1-5 | 14 | NA | TRBV2 | NA | CATEQLENSSPQHF | TGTGCCACCGAACAGTTAGAGAACTCTTCGCCCCAGCATTTT
TRBJ1-5 | 14 | NA | TRBV28 | NA | CASSEGPTAWPQHF | TGTGCCAGCAGTGAGGGCCCTACGGCTTGGCCCCAGCATTTT
TRBJ1-1 | 13 | NA | TRBV11-2 | NA | CASSLWGTTEAFF | TGTGCCAGCAGCTTGTGGGGAACCACTGAAGCTTTCTTT
TRBJ1-2 | 15 | NA | TRBV3-1/TRBV3-2 | TRBD1 | CASRGDRGSNYGYTF | TGTGCCAGTCGAGGGGACAGGGGATCTAACTATGGCTACACCTTC
TRBJ2-3 | 18 | NA | TRBV27 | TRBD1 | CASRVWGVGTGGVDTQYF | TGTGCCAGCAGGGTATGGGGTGTCGGGACAGGGGGCGTGGATACGCAGTATTTT
TRBJ1-5 | 12 | NA | TRBV28 | NA | CASSYILQPQHF | TGTGCCAGCAGTTATATACTACAGCCCCAGCATTTT
TRBJ2-1 | 14 | NA | TRBV5-1 | TRBD1 | CASSSGTESYEQFF | TGCGCCAGCAGCTCCGGGACAGAAAGCTATGAGCAGTTCTTC
TRBJ2-7 | 14 | NA | TRBV5-6 | NA | CASSPGGFSYEQYF | TGTGCCAGCAGTCCGGGTGGCTTCTCCTACGAGCAGTACTTC
TRBJ1-2 | 14 | few | TRBV9 | NA | CASSERGTYYGYTF | TGTGCCAGCAGCGAGAGGGGGACGTACTATGGCTACACCTTC
TRBJ1-4 | 15 | NA | TRBV6-6 | TRBD1 | CASCRVGTGDEKLFF | TGTGCCAGCTGTAGAGTCGGGACAGGGGATGAAAAACTGTTTTTT
TRBJ1-2 | 14 | NA | TRBV5-6 | NA | CASSLTGPSYGYTF | TGTGCCAGCAGCTTAACAGGCCCCTCTTATGGCTACACCTTC
TRBJ1-1 | 15 | NA | TRBV4-2 | NA | CASSQPGKRGTEAFF | TGTGCCAGCAGCCAACCAGGCAAAAGAGGTACTGAAGCTTTCTTT
TRBJ2-7 | 15 | NA | TRBV11-3 | NA | CASSLGGGGYYEQYF | TGTGCCAGCAGCTTAGGGGGGGGCGGATACTACGAGCAGTACTTC
TRBJ2-1 | 12 | NA | TRBV5-4 | NA | CASSLMRNEQFF | TGTGCCAGCAGCCTAATGAGGAATGAGCAGTTCTTC
TRBJ2-1 | 15 | NA | TRBV7-3 | NA | CASSLAPSSYNEQFF | TGTGCCAGCAGCTTGGCTCCGAGCTCCTACAATGAGCAGTTCTTC
TRBJ1-5 | 14 | NA | TRBV6-1 | TRBD1 | CASSEGQGGKPQHF | TGTGCCAGCAGTGAAGGACAGGGAGGGAAACCCCAGCATTTT
TRBJ2-7 | 14 | NA | TRBV5-4 | TRBD2 | CASSLSGTSPEQYF | TGTGCCAGCAGCCTAAGTGGGACTAGTCCCGAGCAGTACTTC
TRBJ2-7 | 10 | NA | TRBV2 | NA | CASTAGEQYF | TGTGCCAGCACCGCCGGCGAGCAGTACTTC
TRBJ1-2 | 12 | once | TRBV6-5 | NA | CASRGLSYGYTF | TGTGCCAGCAGGGGGCTATCCTATGGCTACACCTTC
TRBJ1-3 | 16 | NA | TRBV28 | NA | CASSRRTGTSGNTIYF | TGTGCCAGCAGCCGCCGGACGGGAACCTCTGGAAACACCATATATTTT
TRBJ1-1 | 13 | once | TRBV10-3 | NA | CAITGTVGTEAFF | TGTGCCATCACCGGGACGGTTGGTACTGAAGCTTTCTTT
TRBJ1-2 | 13 | NA | TRBV18 | NA | CASSPRGEDGYTF | TGTGCCAGCTCACCGAGGGGAGAGGATGGCTACACCTTC
TRBJ1-2 | 14 | NA | TRBV6-5 | TRBD1 | CASSLTGTNYGYTF | TGTGCCAGCAGTCTGACAGGGACAAACTATGGCTACACCTTC